This T cell receptor beta chain was captured by sequencing in a study of shared clonotypes between healthy human individuals. Study at large: A donor's plate count was three for CD4 naive and three for CD4 memory; CD8 naive had two and CD8 memory one.

Naive CD45RA+ and memory CD45RA-negative subsets were split from CD4+ cells. Notes on the study in general: When naive CD4 clonotypes were compared across a few donors, about 4.9% were shared.

The protocol was immunoSEQ multiplex PCR, while the TCRdb copy is restricted to in-frame clones and leaves out a portion. The sample holds about 1.1 million clones; about 80% are singletons and the top ten take 0.89%. In regard to this clone: Antigen: not known. Mismatch with germline at one junction end may stem from a read error.

Source material: memory CD4+ T cells from PBMCs. The subset was: CD45RA-negative fraction. The receptor was isolated from a man younger than 35 in good health. Some clones in this sample may be carry-over from other donors' samples.

The DNA for the CDR3 is TGTGCCGGCAGGGGTAACGGCTACACCTTC. The encoded protein is CAGRGNGYTF. The V and J genes are TRBV6-1 and TRBJ1-2; D is possibly TRBD1 (6 bases). This CDR3 has 10 residues. Germline values: CDR1 MNHNS, CDR2 SASEGT.